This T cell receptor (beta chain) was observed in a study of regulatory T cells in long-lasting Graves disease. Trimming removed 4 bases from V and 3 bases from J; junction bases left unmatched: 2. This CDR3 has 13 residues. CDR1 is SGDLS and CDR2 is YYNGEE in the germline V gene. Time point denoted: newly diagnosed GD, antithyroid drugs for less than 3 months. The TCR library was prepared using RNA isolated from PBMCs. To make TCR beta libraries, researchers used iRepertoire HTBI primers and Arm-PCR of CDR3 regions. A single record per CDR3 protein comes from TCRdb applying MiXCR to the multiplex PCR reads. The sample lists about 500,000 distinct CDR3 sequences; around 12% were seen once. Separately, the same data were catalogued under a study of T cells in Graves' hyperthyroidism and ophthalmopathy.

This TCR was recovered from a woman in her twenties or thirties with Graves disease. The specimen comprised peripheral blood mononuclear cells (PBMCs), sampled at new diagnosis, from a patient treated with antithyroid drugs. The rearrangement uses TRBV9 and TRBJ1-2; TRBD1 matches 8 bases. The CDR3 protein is CASSQGADYGYTF. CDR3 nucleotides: TGTGCCAGCAGCCAGGGGGCTGACTATGGCTACACCTTC.